Following are 8 T cell receptor beta chains from one sample sequenced in a study of T cell responses to AZD1222 COVID-19 vaccine. The table came from immunoSEQ multiplex PCR; TCRdb's copy has only in-frame clones and leaves some out. The sample has about 76,000 clones, about 88% seen once. The specimen was peripheral blood, collected on day 0 of AZD1222 vaccination. The receptors shown here come from an adult in good health.

Only one count was recorded for this clone. CDR3 in DNA: TGTGCCAGCAGCTTTCGAACGGACTGGCTTGGCACAGATACGCAGTATTTT. This sequence encodes CASSFRTDWLGTDTQYF. The rearrangement uses TRBV5-6 and TRBJ2-3; TRBD2 might be the D (5 bases). This CDR3 contains 17 residues. Germline-derived CDR1 and CDR2 are SGHDT and YYEEEE. V lost 2 bases to trimming and J lost 1 base, with 17 bases between them.

The genes are TRBV6-6 and TRBJ1-5; 8 nucleotides line up with TRBD1. Germline loops: CDR1 MNHNY, CDR2 SVGAGI (reference sequence). There are 14 residues in the CDR3. Trimming removed 4 bases from V and 7 bases from J; junction bases left unmatched: 6. The CDR3 DNA reads as TGTGCCAGCAGTTCCGGGACAGGCTACCAGCCCCAGCATTTT. It yields the protein CASSSGTGYQPQHF.

The genes are TRBV19 and TRBJ1-1, with D possibly matching TRBD1 (6 bases). Germline-derived CDR1 and CDR2 are LNHDA and SQIVND (reference sequence). There are 12 residues in the CDR3. Trimming left V 6 bases short and J 9 bases short, with 14 bases between. This CDR3 is CASSHPQGKAFF. The CDR3 DNA follows: TGTGCCAGTAGCCACCCACAGGGTAAAGCTTTCTTT.

The CDR3, as DNA: TGTGCCAGCATCGGGTGGCTGGAGGCAGATACGCAGTATTTT. It yields the protein CASIGWLEADTQYF. The V call is TRBV2, the J call TRBJ2-3; TRBD2 is a possible D gene (5 bases). The ends were cut back, 7 bases at V and 4 bases at J, with 15 bases in the middle. The CDR3 contains 14 residues. CDR1 is SNHLY and CDR2 is FYNNEI in the germline V gene.

The sample holds one count of this clone. The chain has TRBV6-5 and TRBJ2-3, with TRBD2 matching over 12 bases. Germline values: CDR1 MNHEY, CDR2 SVGAGI. V gave up 7 bases and J gave up 4 bases; unmatched junction bases: 6. The CDR3 has 15 residues. The CDR3, as DNA: TGTGCCAGCACCTCTAGCGGGGGGGGCCCAGATACGCAGTATTTT. Its protein product is CASTSSGGGPDTQYF.

This clone was seen a single time. The chain recombines TRBV6-4 with TRBJ2-1; 8 bases are a match to TRBD2. The trim removed 4 bases at V and 2 bases at J, leaving 1 base unmatched. Germline-derived CDR1 and CDR2 are MRHNA and SNTAGT. The CDR3 covers 14 residues. The chain's CDR3 is CASSGSGTYNEQFF. In DNA, the CDR3 is TGTGCCAGCAGTGGTAGCGGGACCTACAATGAGCAGTTCTTC.

The rearrangement uses TRBV5-4 and TRBJ1-6, with 8 bases identical to TRBD1. The germline V gene encodes CDR1 SGHNT and CDR2 YYREEE (reference sequence). V shed 3 bases, J shed 10 bases, and the junction held 9 bases outside the gene matches. This CDR3 spans 15 amino acids. The CDR3 loop reads CASSSRTGQDSPLHF. The CDR3 DNA is TGTGCCAGCAGCTCAAGGACAGGGCAGGACTCACCCCTCCACTTT.

The chain links TRBV2 to TRBJ1-1, with D possibly matching TRBD1 (6 bases). CDR1 and CDR2 (germline): SNHLY, FYNNEI. V was shortened by 3 bases and J by 1 base, with 12 bases between the two germline ends. This CDR3 is 15 amino acids long. This chain's CDR3 is CASSETGHANTEAFF. As DNA, the CDR3 is TGTGCCAGCAGTGAGACGGGACACGCGAACACTGAAGCTTTCTTT.